A single sample is the source of the 31 T cell receptor beta chains below, sequenced in a study of cytomegalovirus exposure and HLA in healthy donors. Here immunoSEQ multiplex PCR was the method, and the copy in TCRdb shows in-frame clones only, minus some. The sample records 250,000 to 350,000 clones, 75% to 90% being singletons. Sequenced material: PBMCs. These receptors originate from a young woman in good health and CMV-seropositive.

This clone has only one observation. This chain connects TRBV29-1 to TRBJ2-1, with 9 bases fitting TRBD2. CDR3 length: 13 amino acids. Germline V lookup: CDR1 SQVTM, CDR2 ANQGSEA. Trimming took 4 bases from V and 5 from J; bases not matched to a gene: 3. CDR3 nucleotide sequence: TGCAGCGTTGTGTCTAGCGGGAACAATGAGCAGTTCTTC. This sequence encodes CSVVSSGNNEQFF.

A single count supports this clone. CDR3 amino acids: CASRLQGMNTEAFF. The DNA for the CDR3 is TGTGCCAGCAGACTACAGGGGATGAACACTGAAGCTTTCTTT. The chain combines TRBV11-1 with TRBJ1-1; TRBD1 agrees at 7 bases. The CDR3 runs 14 residues. The ends lost 6 bases at V and 0 bases at J; junction bases unmatched: 4. Germline V gene data show CDR1 as SGHAT and CDR2 as FQDESV (reference sequence).

The chain recombines TRBV27 with TRBJ2-3; the match to TRBD1 covers 7 bases. V was clipped by 2 bases and J by 3 bases; unmatched bases: 5. Germline loops: CDR1 MNHEY, CDR2 SMNVEV (reference sequence). The CDR3 runs to 15 residues. This CDR3 is CASSLVRGSTDTQYF. The CDR3 DNA follows: TGTGCCAGCAGTTTAGTCAGGGGGAGTACAGATACGCAGTATTTT.

V is TRBV2 and J is TRBJ2-7; D remains ambiguous. Germline CDR1 reads SNHLY; CDR2 reads FYNNEI. Trimming took 11 bases from V and 3 from J, leaving 14 bases between them. The CDR3 extends over 12 amino acids. In DNA form, the CDR3 reads TGTGCCGTCGGTTTTAGGGACTACGAGCAGTACTTC. Its translation: CAVGFRDYEQYF.

This clone was seen a single time. CDR3 loop: CASGTGRNTGELFF. The CDR3 DNA sequence: TGTGCCAGTGGGACAGGGCGAAACACCGGGGAGCTGTTTTTT. The V and J genes are TRBV6-1 and TRBJ2-2; 9 nucleotides line up with TRBD1. Germline V gene sequence: CDR1 MNHNS, CDR2 SASEGT. There are 14 residues in the CDR3. V lost 9 bases and J lost 2; bases outside the gene matches: 4.

This clone was observed a handful of times. The CDR3 region is CASNPAEQPQHF. DNA of the CDR3: TGTGCCAGCAACCCGGCCGAGCAGCCCCAGCATTTT. This chain links TRBV28 with TRBJ1-5; D call uncertain. V lost 7 bases and J lost 7, with 11 bases in between. Germline V gives CDR1 MDHEN, CDR2 SYDVKM. This CDR3 has 12 residues.

This chain connects TRBV9 to TRBJ2-1; unclear D gene. Germline CDR1 is SGDLS and CDR2 is YYNGEE. V was clipped by 0 bases and J by 6 bases, with 13 bases between them. The length of the CDR3 is 15 residues. CDR3: CASSVGTERSNEQFF. CDR3 DNA sequence: TGTGCCAGCAGCGTAGGCACAGAGAGATCCAATGAGCAGTTCTTC.

CDR3 loop: CASSSFGAGELFF. CDR3 sequence (DNA): TGTGCCAGCAGCTCCTTCGGGGCCGGGGAGCTGTTTTTT. This chain joins TRBV7-6 and TRBJ2-2; a weak D match, TRBD2 (5 bases). The CDR3 totals 13 residues. Trimming took off 4 bases at V and 6 bases at J, with 9 bases between the two ends. Germline CDR1 is SGHVS and CDR2 is FNYEAQ.

The chain links TRBV6-1 to TRBJ1-1; a possible D gene is TRBD1 (6 bases). The germline V gene encodes CDR1 MNHNS and CDR2 SASEGT. V lost 4 bases and J lost 2, with 11 bases in between. The CDR3 consists of 14 residues. CDR3 region: CASSGGQINTEAFF. The CDR3 DNA is TGTGCCAGCAGTGGGGGACAAATAAACACTGAAGCTTTCTTT.

J is TRBJ2-2 and V is TRBV27, with 7 bases matching TRBD2. CDR3 size: 14 residues. V dropped 6 bases and J dropped 6; count of bases not matched to a gene: 7. Germline V lookup: CDR1 MNHEY, CDR2 SMNVEV (reference sequence). The CDR3 nucleotides are TGTGCCAGCAGGGGAGGGCCTGGTTCCGGGGAGCTGTTTTTT. Its translation: CASRGGPGSGELFF.

This chain uses TRBV5-4 with TRBJ1-6; a weak D match, TRBD1 (5 bases). V was shortened by 4 bases and J by 6 bases, with 14 bases between the two germline ends. Looked up from germline, CDR1 is SGHNT and CDR2 is YYREEE (reference sequence). CDR3 size: 15 residues. The CDR3 protein is CASSPLPGSNSPLHF. The CDR3 DNA reads TGTGCCAGCAGCCCCCTCCCAGGGAGTAATTCACCCCTCCACTTT.

The chain recombines TRBV30 with TRBJ1-3; perhaps TRBD1 as D (6 bases). Per germline, CDR1 GTSNPN and CDR2 SVGIG (reference sequence). This CDR3 is built from 17 residues. V lost 2 bases and J 0 bases, leaving 17 bases between the germline ends. The chain's CDR3 is CAWSPQDRPFSGNTIYF. Here the CDR3 DNA reads TGTGCCTGGAGTCCCCAAGACAGGCCCTTCTCTGGAAACACCATATATTTT.

The V call is TRBV28, the J call TRBJ1-5; D gene unclear. The V and J ends lost 4 bases and 1 base respectively, with 17 bases between them. The CDR3 extends over 17 amino acids. Germline CDR1 reads MDHEN; CDR2 reads SYDVKM. Here the CDR3 DNA reads TGTGCCAGCAGTTATCTACCTGAAAAGGGAAGCAATCAGCCCCAGCATTTT. Protein sequence: CASSYLPEKGSNQPQHF.

The V gene is TRBV4-3, the J gene TRBJ1-4; D is undetermined. V was cut by 5 bases and J by 4 bases, with 14 bases left in between. Per germline, CDR1 LGHNA and CDR2 YSLEER. The length of the CDR3 is 15 residues. The DNA of the CDR3 is TGCGCCAGCAGCGGATCAGGACGCCTTAATGAAAAACTGTTTTTT. It codes for CASSGSGRLNEKLFF.

The sample holds one count of this clone. The CDR3 sequence is CASSYSPGQMAGELFF. The CDR3, as DNA: TGTGCCAGCAGTTACTCGCCAGGGCAGATGGCCGGGGAGCTGTTTTTT. This chain joins TRBV6-5 and TRBJ2-2, with D maybe TRBD1 (5 bases). The CDR3 runs to 16 residues. V was cut by 0 bases and J by 6 bases, with 14 bases left in between. Germline V gene data show CDR1 as MNHEY and CDR2 as SVGAGI.

The CDR3 coding sequence is TGTGCCAGCAGCCTGGTGGGACTCACAGATACGCAGTATTTT. Translating gives CASSLVGLTDTQYF. The rearrangement uses TRBV7-3 and TRBJ2-3, with D perhaps TRBD2 (6 bases). V shed 5 bases and J shed 2 bases, with 11 bases lying between them. The CDR3 is 14 residues long. From germline, CDR1 is SGHTA and CDR2 FQGTGA.

This clone came up once. This chain uses TRBV27 with TRBJ2-7; no firm D call. CDR3 length equals 13 residues. Per germline, CDR1 MNHEY and CDR2 SMNVEV (reference sequence). With 4 bases removed from V and 0 bases from J, the gap between germline ends came to 7 bases. In DNA, the CDR3 is TGTGCCAGCAGTTACTCTTCCTCCTACGAGCAGTACTTC. Amino acids: CASSYSSSYEQYF.

The genes are TRBV27 and TRBJ1-2, with D possibly TRBD1 on 6 matching bases. Germline V gene lookup returns CDR1 MNHEY and CDR2 SMNVEV (reference sequence). The CDR3 consists of 13 residues. Between the trimmed V and J ends, which lost 8 bases and 4 bases, there was a span of 14 bases. CDR3 nucleotides: TGTGCCAGCTCCTCCGGACAGCTCTATGGCTACACCTTC. It codes for CASSSGQLYGYTF.

For the CDR3, the DNA is TGTGCCAGCAGTGTGGGGACAGGGAGCGGCTACACCTTC. Protein sequence: CASSVGTGSGYTF. This chain uses TRBV25-1 with TRBJ1-2; 9 bases agree with TRBD1. Germline V CDR1 and CDR2: MGHDK, SYGVNS. Trimming at V came to 4 bases and at J to 8 bases, leaving 5 bases not matched to a gene. This CDR3 spans 13 amino acids.

With respect to this clone: At the DNA level, this CDR3 is encoded by other sequences in the same sample as well. The genes are TRBV9 and TRBJ2-7; a weak D match, TRBD2 (6 bases). Germline values: CDR1 SGDLS, CDR2 YYNGEE. The CDR3 is 14 residues long. The V end was cut by 0 bases, the J end by 4 bases, with 11 bases between. CDR3 sequence reads: CASSVATGTYEQYF. For the CDR3, the DNA is TGTGCCAGCAGCGTAGCTACGGGGACTTACGAGCAGTACTTC.

The chain uses TRBV7-3 and TRBJ2-6, with TRBD1 matching 9 bases. CDR3 length equals 17 residues. Losses at the gene ends were 5 bases for V and 1 base for J; bases not matched to a gene: 6. Germline CDR1 and CDR2: SGHTA and FQGTGA. CDR3 residues: CASSLGTGFSGANVLTF. The CDR3 nucleotides are TGTGCCAGCAGCCTAGGGACAGGGTTTTCTGGGGCCAACGTCCTGACTTTC.

CDR3 residues: CASSAREGGAKNIQYF. DNA for the CDR3: TGTGCCAGCTCCGCTCGGGAGGGCGGCGCCAAAAACATTCAGTACTTC. The J gene is TRBJ2-4, the V gene TRBV9; 8 bases are shared with TRBD2. The V gene's germline CDR1 is SGDLS and CDR2 YYNGEE. The CDR3 covers 16 residues. With V trimmed by 7 bases and J by 1 base, 10 bases remained unmatched.

This chain connects TRBV15 to TRBJ1-1; unclear D gene. The CDR3 extends over 12 amino acids. The V and J ends lost 3 bases and 4 bases respectively, with 6 bases between them. CDR1 LNHNV and CDR2 YYDKDF come from the germline V gene (reference sequence). CDR3 sequence: CATSSPGTEAFF. The CDR3 DNA is TGTGCCACCAGCAGCCCTGGCACTGAAGCTTTCTTT.

The rearrangement uses TRBV10-3 and TRBJ1-6; D remains unclear. The CDR3 has 12 residues. V was clipped by 2 bases and J by 10 bases, with 6 bases between them. The V gene's germline CDR1 is ENHRY and CDR2 SYGVKD. The CDR3 DNA reads as TGTGCCATCAGTGAGCCCCAATCACCCCTCCACTTT. This codes for CAISEPQSPLHF.

A remark on this clone: This sample also contains other DNA sequences that code for the same CDR3. The gene calls are TRBV6-5 and TRBJ1-2, with D possibly matching TRBD1 (6 bases). Germline lookup yields CDR1 MNHEY and CDR2 SVGAGI. The V end was cut by 5 bases, the J end by 5 bases, with 12 bases between. This CDR3 spans 13 amino acids. The CDR3: CASSADRGYGYTF. For the CDR3, the DNA is TGTGCCAGCAGTGCGGACAGAGGTTATGGCTACACCTTC.

The chain has TRBV10-3 and TRBJ2-1; tentatively, D is TRBD1 (5 bases). Germline lookup yields CDR1 ENHRY and CDR2 SYGVKD. V lost 6 bases and J lost 9, with 12 bases in between. There are 12 residues in the CDR3. The CDR3 is CAISQTDPEQFF. The CDR3 region has the DNA TGTGCCATCAGCCAGACAGATCCTGAGCAGTTCTTC.

Details on this clone: This sample includes further DNA sequences coding for the same CDR3. The chain links TRBV9 to TRBJ1-5; D remains ambiguous. Trimming took 0 bases from V and 3 from J, leaving 7 bases between them. Per germline, CDR1 SGDLS and CDR2 YYNGEE. The CDR3 covers 14 residues. The CDR3 protein is CASSVGTVNQPQHF. The CDR3 coding sequence is TGTGCCAGCAGCGTAGGTACAGTCAATCAGCCCCAGCATTTT.

On this clone: Other nucleotide sequences in the sample specify the same CDR3. The chain employs TRBV9 and TRBJ2-7, with D possibly matching TRBD2 (6 bases). CDR1 is SGDLS and CDR2 is YYNGEE in the germline V gene. This CDR3 is 14 amino acids long. The V end was cut by 0 bases, the J end by 4 bases, with 11 bases between. The CDR3 sequence: CASSVVGSSYEQYF. The CDR3 coding sequence is TGTGCCAGCAGCGTAGTCGGGAGTTCATACGAGCAGTACTTC.

The CDR3 sequence: CASSKGQGVWQPQHF. CDR3 bases: TGTGCCAGTAGTAAGGGACAGGGGGTTTGGCAGCCCCAGCATTTT. The chain joins TRBV19 to TRBJ1-5, with TRBD1 matching 11 bases. Germline CDR1 reads LNHDA; CDR2 reads SQIVND (reference sequence). The V segment lost 4 bases and the J segment 7 bases; nucleotides outside the gene matches: 6. This CDR3 contains 15 residues.

The chain's CDR3 is CSARDSPEQYF. The CDR3 DNA reads TGCAGTGCTAGGGACAGCCCCGAGCAGTACTTC. The chain links TRBV20-1 to TRBJ2-7; the D gene is possibly TRBD1 (6 bases). Germline CDR1 is DFQATT and CDR2 is SNEGSKA (reference sequence). Trimming removed 3 bases from V and 6 bases from J, with 9 bases in between. The CDR3 totals 11 residues.

J is TRBJ2-1 and V is TRBV29-1; 9 nucleotides line up with TRBD1. The J segment lost 7 bases and the V segment lost 4 bases, leaving 2 bases of the junction unmatched. Germline V lookup: CDR1 SQVTM, CDR2 ANQGSEA. The CDR3 length is 12 residues. The CDR3 DNA reads TGCAGCGTTGGGGGACAGGGTAATGAGCAGTTCTTC. Its protein is CSVGGQGNEQFF.